Presented here are 27 T cell receptor beta chains from one specimen sequenced in a study of cytomegalovirus exposure and HLA in healthy donors. In the PCR, 60 Vbeta and 13 Jbeta primers were used. Libraries were prepared by immunoSEQ multiplex PCR; TCRdb keeps only in-frame clonotypes and omits some of them. This sample has around 72,000 clones, with just over 75% found just once. The specimen sequenced was PBMCs. The receptor set was obtained from a man aged 45-65 years in good health and CMV-seronegative.

V usage is TRBV28 and J usage is TRBJ2-7; no clear D gene. The germline V gene has CDR1 MDHEN and CDR2 SYDVKM. V lost 6 bases to trimming and J lost 2 bases, with 5 bases between them. The CDR3 sequence is 11 residues long. This CDR3 reads CASRLTYEQYF. The CDR3 DNA sequence: TGTGCCAGCAGACTAACCTACGAGCAGTACTTC. Full variable domain (remainder filled in from reference TRBV28 and TRBJ2-7): DVKVTQSSRYLVKRTGEKVFLECVQDMDHENMFWYRQDPGLGLRLIYFSYDVKMKEKGDIPEGYSVSREKKERFSLILESASTNQTSMYLCASRLTYEQYFGPGTRLTVT.

The chain employs TRBV7-3 and TRBJ2-2; D unresolved. Germline V gene sequence: CDR1 SGHTA, CDR2 FQGTGA. With 1 base removed from V and 4 bases from J, the gap between germline ends came to 7 bases. The CDR3 is made up of 14 amino acids. CDR3 DNA: TGTGCCAGCAGCTTAAGCCAGATCACCGGGGAGCTGTTTTTT. Its translation is CASSLSQITGELFF.

The chain employs TRBV4-2 and TRBJ1-1, with 8 bases lining up with TRBD1. Germline CDR1 reads LGHNA; CDR2 reads YNFKEQ. The CDR3 has 14 amino acids. Trimming cost V 4 bases and J 5 bases; bases outside gene matches: 6. CDR3 sequence (DNA): TGTGCCAGCAGCCCCCGACAGGGGAGAACTGAAGCTTTCTTT. Translation gives CASSPRQGRTEAFF.

V and J are TRBV5-1 and TRBJ2-5; no clear D gene. The V gene lost 6 bases and the J gene lost 2 bases, with 8 bases spanning the gap. Per the germline V gene, CDR1 is SGHRS and CDR2 is YFSETQ. The length of the CDR3 is 12 residues. The chain's CDR3 is CASNKNQETQYF. DNA for the CDR3: TGCGCCAGCAACAAAAATCAAGAGACCCAGTACTTC.

The rearrangement joins TRBV19 to TRBJ2-7, with D uncertain. The CDR3 runs to 15 residues. Germline loops: CDR1 LNHDA, CDR2 SQIVND (reference sequence). Trimming shortened V by 1 base and J by 2 bases, and 12 bases separated the two germline ends. The CDR3 sequence is CASSIGSYGTYEQYF. The CDR3 coding sequence is TGTGCCAGTAGTATAGGGTCGTATGGCACCTACGAGCAGTACTTC.

The rearrangement joins TRBV5-1 to TRBJ1-1; the D gene is possibly TRBD1 (5 bases). The length of the CDR3 is 15 residues. V lost 4 bases, J lost 7 bases, and 20 bases lay in between. Germline V gene data show CDR1 as SGHRS and CDR2 as YFSETQ. CDR3: CASSIVSGRGSEAFF. CDR3 nucleotides: TGCGCCAGCAGCATCGTCTCAGGGCGGGGAAGTGAAGCTTTCTTT.

The chain couples TRBV10-1 to TRBJ1-2, with D possibly TRBD1 on 6 matching bases. The CDR3 sequence is 14 residues long. Germline assignment: CDR1 WNHNN and CDR2 SYGVQD (reference sequence). Trimming removed 6 bases from V and 4 bases from J, with 15 bases in between. CDR3 in amino acids: CASSPTTGTYGYTF. The CDR3 coding sequence is TGCGCCAGCAGCCCTACGACAGGAACCTATGGCTACACCTTC.

V gene TRBV7-9 combines with J gene TRBJ2-2; 9 positions agree with TRBD1. The CDR3 has 18 amino acids. Per the germline V gene, CDR1 is SEHNR and CDR2 is FQNEAQ (reference sequence). The V segment lost 4 bases and the J segment 9 bases; nucleotides outside the gene matches: 18. CDR3 DNA: TGTGCCAGCAGCTCCCGTCCCGGGACAGGGCACGTTGGCCGGGAGCTGTTTTTT. Protein product: CASSSRPGTGHVGRELFF. Variable domain in full (rest from reference TRBV7-9 and TRBJ2-2): DTGVSQNPRHKITKRGQNVTFRCDPISEHNRLYWYRQTLGQGPEFLTYFQNEAQLEKSRLLSDRFSAERPKGSFSTLEIQRTEQGDSAMYLCASSSRPGTGHVGRELFFGEGSRLTVL.

The chain joins TRBV6-5 to TRBJ1-2, with D perhaps matching TRBD1 (6 bases). The V and J ends lost 6 bases and 2 bases respectively, with 13 bases between them. In germline, CDR1 is MNHEY, CDR2 SVGAGI. The CDR3 consists of 14 residues. CDR3 residues: CASSTGQTNYGYTF. CDR3 sequence (DNA): TGTGCCAGCAGCACCGGACAGACAAACTATGGCTACACCTTC.

The V and J genes are TRBV7-9 and TRBJ2-2; 10 nucleotides agree with TRBD2. The germline V gene has CDR1 SEHNR and CDR2 FQNEAQ (reference sequence). This CDR3 is 18 amino acids long. The V and J ends lost 2 bases and 4 bases, in that order; junction bases with no gene match: 10. CDR3 in DNA: TGTGCCAGCAGCTTAACACTTAGCGGGAGGACTCCCACCGGGGAGCTGTTTTTT. It is translated as CASSLTLSGRTPTGELFF.

This clone was detected once. This chain joins TRBV6-1 and TRBJ2-3, with 12 bases fitting TRBD2. The germline gives CDR1 MNHNS, CDR2 SASEGT. V was clipped by 6 bases and J by 2 bases; unmatched bases: 6. The CDR3 covers 16 residues. DNA of the CDR3: TGTGCCAGCAGCGAACTAGCGGGGGGCCACACAGATACGCAGTATTTT. It encodes CASSELAGGHTDTQYF.

The V and J genes are TRBV30 and TRBJ2-2; the D gene is possibly TRBD2 (6 bases). CDR3 length: 13 residues. The V gene's germline CDR1 is GTSNPN and CDR2 SVGIG (reference sequence). V was clipped by 0 bases and J by 6 bases, with 8 bases between them. The CDR3: CAWSVLAPGELFF. The CDR3 DNA is TGTGCCTGGAGTGTACTAGCTCCCGGGGAGCTGTTTTTT.

The chain employs TRBV4-1 and TRBJ1-1; a weak D match, TRBD1 (5 bases). Germline V gene lookup returns CDR1 MGHRA and CDR2 YSYEKL. The CDR3 spans 13 residues. Trimming took 4 bases from V and 8 from J, leaving 14 bases between them. The CDR3 DNA reads TGCGCCAGCAGCCCCGTAGGGGTAACCGAAGCTTTCTTT. This sequence encodes CASSPVGVTEAFF.

CDR3 sequence: CASSQKAELKPYEQYF. CDR3 DNA sequence: TGCGCCAGCAGCCAAAAAGCGGAGCTTAAACCTTACGAGCAGTACTTC. The chain uses TRBV4-1 and TRBJ2-7; TRBD2 is a possible D gene (5 bases). The CDR3 has 16 amino acids. Germline CDR1 and CDR2: MGHRA and YSYEKL. The V end lost 2 bases, the J end lost 4 bases, and 18 bases lay between the germline ends.

This chain connects TRBV5-6 to TRBJ1-2; 10 bases line up with TRBD1. The trim removed 0 bases at V and 8 bases at J, leaving 13 bases unmatched. This CDR3 is 17 amino acids long. Germline CDR1 is SGHDT and CDR2 is YYEEEE. CDR3 nucleotides: TGTGCCAGCAGCTTGGTAAGGCTCGGGACAGGGGCACGCGGCTACACCTTC. This encodes CASSLVRLGTGARGYTF. Full variable domain (remainder filled in from reference TRBV5-6 and TRBJ1-2): DAGVTQSPTHLIKTRGQQVTLRCSPKSGHDTVSWYQQALGQGPQFIFQYYEEEERQRGNFPDRFSGHQFPNYSSELNVNALLLGDSALYLCASSLVRLGTGARGYTFGSGTRLTVV.

This clone was found once. The gene calls are TRBV21-1 and TRBJ2-3; the D call TRBD1 from the table was never checked on the DNA. TRBV21-1 is reported as a pseudogene. The CDR3 length is 13 residues. The CDR3 sequence is CASSNTGQATQYF. CDR3 DNA sequence: TGTGCCAGCAGCAACACGGGACAGGCTACGCAGTATTTT.

The V and J genes are TRBV6-5 and TRBJ2-1; 7 positions agree with TRBD2. In germline, CDR1 is MNHEY, CDR2 SVGAGI. The CDR3 is made up of 15 amino acids. The J segment lost 7 bases and the V segment lost 5 bases, leaving 11 bases of the junction unmatched. CDR3 residues: CASSTGRLTGNEQFF. The CDR3, as DNA: TGTGCCAGCAGTACCGGGAGGCTAACCGGAAATGAGCAGTTCTTC.

This clone appeared a few times. J is TRBJ2-2 and V is TRBV19, with D possibly TRBD1 on 6 matching bases. The germline CDR1 and CDR2 sequences are LNHDA and SQIVND (reference sequence). Trimming took off 0 bases at V and 7 bases at J, with 15 bases between the two ends. The CDR3 covers 16 residues. The CDR3 loop reads CASSIDPGTISGELFF. For the CDR3, the DNA is TGTGCCAGTAGTATAGACCCCGGGACAATTAGCGGGGAGCTGTTTTTT. The entire variable domain, with the rest obtained from reference TRBV19 and TRBJ2-2, is as follows: DGGITQSPKYLFRKEGQNVTLSCEQNLNHDAMYWYRQDPGQGLRLIYYSQIVNDFQKGDIAEGYSVSREKKESFPLTVTSAQKNPTAFYLCASSIDPGTISGELFFGEGSRLTVL.

This clone showed up just a few times. V is TRBV7-3 and J is TRBJ2-3; 8 bases line up with TRBD2. Germline values: CDR1 SGHTA, CDR2 FQGTGA. The CDR3 is made up of 16 amino acids. Germline trimming cut 5 bases from V and 2 bases from J; bases unmatched to any gene: 9. The CDR3 DNA reads TGTGCCAGCAGCCCAACCACTAGCGGTTCCACAGATACGCAGTATTTT. This sequence encodes CASSPTTSGSTDTQYF. Based on the CDR3 plus reference TRBV7-3 and TRBJ2-3, the full variable domain is GAGVSQTPSNKVTEKGKYVELRCDPISGHTALYWYRQSLGQGPEFLIYFQGTGAADDSGLPNDRFFAVRPEGSVSTLKIQRTERGDSAVYLCASSPTTSGSTDTQYFGPGTRLTVL.

This chain connects TRBV7-9 to TRBJ2-2, with D hard to call. V lost 2 bases and J lost 4, with 14 bases in between. Germline CDR1 is SEHNR and CDR2 is FQNEAQ (reference sequence). The CDR3 contains 16 residues. The CDR3 loop is CASSLKADPGTGELFF. CDR3 coding DNA: TGTGCCAGCAGCTTAAAGGCAGACCCGGGCACCGGGGAGCTGTTTTTT.

The chain employs TRBV27 and TRBJ1-1, with TRBD1 as a possible D gene (6 bases). Germline V CDR1 and CDR2: MNHEY, SMNVEV (reference sequence). CDR3 length: 15 amino acids. Trimming cost V 8 bases and J 0 bases, with 16 bases left between them. CDR3 in amino acids: CASGGRGVLNTEAFF. The CDR3 nucleotides read TGTGCCAGCGGGGGCAGAGGGGTTCTGAACACTGAAGCTTTCTTT.

This chain joins TRBV7-2 and TRBJ1-5, with a weak D call TRBD1 (5 bases). V lost 5 bases and J lost 4, with 18 bases in between. Germline CDR1 SGHTA, CDR2 FQGNSA. The CDR3 runs 16 residues. For the CDR3, the DNA is TGTGCCAGCAGCCCGTCCGACAGACCCGCGAATCAGCCCCAGCATTTT. The encoded protein is CASSPSDRPANQPQHF. Variable domain in full (rest from reference TRBV7-2 and TRBJ1-5): GAGVSQSPSNKVTEKGKDVELRCDPISGHTALYWYRQSLGQGLEFLIYFQGNSAPDKSGLPSDRFSAERTGGSVSTLTIQRTQQEDSAVYLCASSPSDRPANQPQHFGDGTRLSIL.

The chain links TRBV29-1 to TRBJ1-1; 7 bases are a match to TRBD1. With 4 bases clipped from V and 3 bases from J, the junction kept 11 bases outside the gene matches. Germline V lookup: CDR1 SQVTM, CDR2 ANQGSEA. This CDR3 contains 15 residues. The CDR3 coding sequence is TGCAGCGTTGGGGTAGACAGGGTCCTCGACACTGAAGCTTTCTTT. Its protein is CSVGVDRVLDTEAFF.

By share of the sample, this clone is medium-sized. The chain is built from TRBV19 and TRBJ2-1; 10 nucleotides align to TRBD2. Losses at the gene ends were 5 bases for V and 9 bases for J; bases not matched to a gene: 7. The CDR3 has 14 amino acids. Looked up from germline, CDR1 is LNHDA and CDR2 is SQIVND (reference sequence). The CDR3 here is CASSPLPSGGEQFF. The CDR3 DNA is TGTGCCAGTAGTCCCCTTCCTAGCGGGGGTGAGCAGTTCTTC. The whole variable domain, remainder taken from reference TRBV19 and TRBJ2-1, is DGGITQSPKYLFRKEGQNVTLSCEQNLNHDAMYWYRQDPGQGLRLIYYSQIVNDFQKGDIAEGYSVSREKKESFPLTVTSAQKNPTAFYLCASSPLPSGGEQFFGPGTRLTVL.

This chain connects TRBV2 to TRBJ1-1, with a tentative D call TRBD1 (6 bases). V lost 10 bases, J lost 6 bases, and 15 bases lay in between. Germline CDR1 and CDR2: SNHLY and FYNNEI. The CDR3 is 12 amino acids. CDR3 in DNA: TGTGCCATCCCTATTGGGGGCCCTGAAGCTTTCTTT. Residues: CAIPIGGPEAFF.

This chain connects TRBV29-1 to TRBJ2-7; possible D gene TRBD1, 6 bases. Trimming left V 7 bases short and J 4 bases short, with 14 bases between. Germline-derived CDR1 and CDR2 are SQVTM and ANQGSEA. The length of the CDR3 is 12 residues. The CDR3 DNA is TGCAGCGCCGGGGACACTTCATACGAGCAGTACTTC. It is translated as CSAGDTSYEQYF.

The chain uses TRBV5-1 and TRBJ1-2, with a weak D call TRBD1 (5 bases). From germline, CDR1 is SGHRS and CDR2 YFSETQ. This CDR3 contains 15 residues. The V and J ends lost 3 bases and 10 bases respectively, with 22 bases between them. The CDR3 protein is CASSSTQGGTRAYTF. The DNA for the CDR3 is TGCGCCAGCAGCTCTACCCAAGGAGGGACGAGGGCCTACACCTTC.